Listed here are 19 T cell receptor beta chains from one sample, sequenced in a study of blood T cell repertoires in COVID-19. The repertoire was sequenced with immunoSEQ multiplex PCR; TCRdb's copy has only in-frame clones and lacks some. Among some 330,000 clones listed, 92% were seen once. The sample consisted of PBMCs or T cells enriched from blood (not recorded which). The receptor set was obtained from a woman in her 30s who had recovered from COVID-19.

The rearrangement links TRBV6-2 or TRBV6-3 to TRBJ1-6; TRBD1 might be the D (6 bases). The CDR3 length is 13 residues. Germline-derived CDR1 and CDR2 are MNHEY and SVGEGT. Trimming removed 6 bases at V and 9 bases at J, with 12 bases between. CDR3 sequence (DNA): TGTGCCAGCAGCGAAGCAGGGGTTTCACCCCTCCACTTT. Its protein is CASSEAGVSPLHF.

The chain's CDR3 is CASREDGQGASQPQHF. The CDR3 nucleotides read TGCGCCAGCAGAGAAGACGGACAGGGGGCTTCTCAGCCCCAGCATTTT. The chain uses TRBV5-1 and TRBJ1-5; 11 bases agree with TRBD1. The germline V gene encodes CDR1 SGHRS and CDR2 YFSETQ. Trimming cost V 5 bases and J 6 bases; bases outside gene matches: 10. There are 16 residues in the CDR3.

The CDR3 bases are TGTGCCAGCAGGCGGACAGGGAGTAACAATCAGCCCCAGCATTTT. Protein product: CASRRTGSNNQPQHF. The J gene is TRBJ1-5, the V gene TRBV28; 8 bases are a match to TRBD1. Germline-derived CDR1 and CDR2 are MDHEN and SYDVKM. The V segment lost 6 bases and the J segment 3 bases; nucleotides outside the gene matches: 7. This CDR3 has 15 amino acids.

Comments on this clone: The sample holds other DNA sequences that translate to the same CDR3. V gene TRBV5-1 combines with J gene TRBJ2-1, with a weak D call TRBD2 (6 bases). V dropped 3 bases and J dropped 4 bases, with 8 bases sitting between them. This CDR3 has 13 residues. Per germline, CDR1 SGHRS and CDR2 YFSETQ. The CDR3 DNA is TGCGCCAGCAGCTCGACTAGTTACAATGAGCAGTTCTTC. Translating gives CASSSTSYNEQFF.

The chain joins TRBV24-1 to TRBJ2-2; D is possibly TRBD1 (6 bases). V was cut by 4 bases and J by 4 bases, with 9 bases left in between. This CDR3 has 14 residues. Per germline, CDR1 KGHDR and CDR2 SFDVKD. In DNA form, the CDR3 reads TGTGCCACCAGTGAACAGGGCGGCACCGGGGAGCTGTTTTTT. Translating it yields CATSEQGGTGELFF.

This clone has just a few counts. The chain joins TRBV5-1 to TRBJ1-6; 7 positions agree with TRBD1. The ends lost 3 bases at V and 8 bases at J; junction bases unmatched: 8. CDR1 is SGHRS and CDR2 is YFSETQ in the germline V gene. The CDR3 spans 15 residues. The CDR3 DNA follows: TGCGCCAGCAGCTCACAGGGGTCGAGGGATTCACCCCTCCACTTT. Protein product: CASSSQGSRDSPLHF.

The chain joins TRBV27 to TRBJ2-4; 7 bases fit TRBD2. The CDR3 loop spans 16 amino acids. Germline CDR1 reads MNHEY; CDR2 reads SMNVEV (reference sequence). V lost 5 bases to trimming and J lost 0 bases; unmatched junction nucleotides: 7. The CDR3 DNA reads as TGTGCCAGCAGTCCCGGGGGAGGGCTAGCCAAAAACATTCAGTACTTC. It is translated as CASSPGGGLAKNIQYF.

This clone was detected a few times. This chain links TRBV3-1 (or the pseudogene TRBV3-2) with TRBJ2-2; tentative D call: TRBD2 (5 bases). Germline V lookup: CDR1 LGHDT, CDR2 YNNKEL (reference sequence). Deletions cut 1 base from V and 0 bases from J, with 18 bases between. This CDR3 is 19 amino acids long. This chain's CDR3 is CASSQGKTIVPANTGELFF. CDR3 DNA: TGTGCCAGCAGCCAAGGGAAGACTATCGTCCCTGCGAACACCGGGGAGCTGTTTTTT.

V usage is TRBV18 and J usage is TRBJ2-5; perhaps TRBD2 as D (6 bases). The germline CDR1 and CDR2 sequences are KGHSH and LQKENI. Trimming cost V 3 bases and J 7 bases, with 18 bases left between them. CDR3 length equals 15 residues. CDR3 bases: TGTGCCAGCTCACCGAAGAGGGAGGTCGGTGCGACCCAGTACTTC. Translating it yields CASSPKREVGATQYF.

The chain couples TRBV19 to TRBJ2-5, with 7 bases identical to TRBD2. This CDR3 has 15 residues. Germline V gene data show CDR1 as LNHDA and CDR2 as SQIVND (reference sequence). V lost 8 bases and J lost 5; bases outside the gene matches: 14. CDR3 loop: CASVGYGGGRETQYF. For the CDR3, the DNA is TGTGCCAGTGTCGGATATGGGGGGGGACGGGAGACCCAGTACTTC.

Only a few counts were recorded for this clone. The V and J genes are TRBV11-3 and TRBJ2-2; weak D call: TRBD1 (5 bases). Germline CDR1 is SGHNT and CDR2 is YENEEA. V shed 3 bases and J shed 6 bases, with 11 bases lying between them. The CDR3 length is 14 residues. CDR3 DNA: TGTGCCAGCAGCTTGAGACAGAAACCCGGGGAGCTGTTTTTT. It specifies CASSLRQKPGELFF.

J is TRBJ2-4 and V is TRBV10-3; 11 positions match TRBD1. The V segment lost 10 bases and the J segment 7 bases; nucleotides outside the gene matches: 6. Germline V gene sequence: CDR1 ENHRY, CDR2 SYGVKD. This CDR3 is built from 13 residues. The CDR3 DNA follows: TGTGCCACCATAGGACAGGGGGCGAACATTCAGTACTTC. Translation: CATIGQGANIQYF.

This clone was seen just once. This chain links TRBV10-3 with TRBJ2-1, with 10 bases matching TRBD1. Looked up from germline, CDR1 is ENHRY and CDR2 is SYGVKD. The junction had 12 bases not matched to a gene; V was cut back by 6 bases and J by 7 bases. This CDR3 comprises 16 residues. CDR3 nucleotides: TGTGCCATCAGCACGCTGGGACAGGGGACTACGAATGAGCAGTTCTTC. As protein: CAISTLGQGTTNEQFF.

This CDR3 reads CASSPIDPRTGLYSNQPQHF. As DNA, the CDR3 is TGTGCCAGCAGTCCCATCGATCCACGGACAGGGCTCTATAGCAATCAGCCCCAGCATTTT. The genes are TRBV28 and TRBJ1-5; 8 bases align to TRBD1. Unmatched junction bases numbered 18, after V lost 5 bases and J lost 0 bases. CDR1 and CDR2 (germline): MDHEN, SYDVKM. CDR3 length: 20 amino acids.

The chain couples TRBV28 to TRBJ2-6; no firm D call. This CDR3 has 13 residues. V lost 6 bases and J lost 4, with 7 bases in between. Per germline, CDR1 MDHEN and CDR2 SYDVKM. The CDR3 loop is CASSSGGANVLTF. CDR3 bases: TGTGCCAGCAGCTCTGGCGGGGCCAACGTCCTGACTTTC. Full variable domain (remainder filled in from reference TRBV28 and TRBJ2-6): DVKVTQSSRYLVKRTGEKVFLECVQDMDHENMFWYRQDPGLGLRLIYFSYDVKMKEKGDIPEGYSVSREKKERFSLILESASTNQTSMYLCASSSGGANVLTFGAGSRLTVL.

This sequence joins TRBV7-9 and TRBJ2-7; a possible D gene is TRBD2 (5 bases). Germline V gene lookup returns CDR1 SEHNR and CDR2 FQNEAQ (reference sequence). This CDR3 is built from 12 residues. Trimming shortened V by 6 bases and J by 3 bases, and 9 bases separated the two germline ends. This chain's CDR3 is CASRTGNYEQYF. DNA for the CDR3: TGTGCCAGCAGGACGGGGAACTACGAGCAGTACTTC.

V usage is TRBV19 and J usage is TRBJ2-7; no clear D. The germline V gene encodes CDR1 LNHDA and CDR2 SQIVND (reference sequence). The CDR3 totals 12 residues. V was shortened by 5 bases and J by 6 bases, with 11 bases between the two germline ends. The chain's CDR3 is CASSPIVGEQYF. CDR3 DNA sequence: TGTGCCAGTAGTCCCATCGTCGGCGAGCAGTACTTC. The full variable domain, in which reference TRBV19 and TRBJ2-7 provide the parts outside the CDR3, is DGGITQSPKYLFRKEGQNVTLSCEQNLNHDAMYWYRQDPGQGLRLIYYSQIVNDFQKGDIAEGYSVSREKKESFPLTVTSAQKNPTAFYLCASSPIVGEQYFGPGTRLTVT.

This clone showed up just once. The chain is built from TRBV2 and TRBJ1-3, with 9 bases fitting TRBD1. The CDR3 runs to 16 residues. Germline V gene lookup returns CDR1 SNHLY and CDR2 FYNNEI. The V gene end was trimmed by 5 bases and the J gene end by 0 bases; junction bases not matched to a gene: 5. The CDR3 protein is CASSPRQGVSGNTIYF. CDR3 coding DNA: TGTGCCAGCAGTCCTAGACAGGGGGTCTCTGGAAACACCATATATTTT.

The table lists this clone with a count of one. The chain employs TRBV7-9 and TRBJ2-4; D remains ambiguous. This CDR3 is 17 amino acids long. CDR1 SEHNR and CDR2 FQNEAQ come from the germline V gene (reference sequence). V was pared by 4 bases and J by 0 bases, with 16 bases between. CDR3 protein: CASSSIPPQVAKNIQYF. The CDR3 coding sequence is TGTGCCAGCAGCTCGATACCCCCACAAGTAGCCAAAAACATTCAGTACTTC.